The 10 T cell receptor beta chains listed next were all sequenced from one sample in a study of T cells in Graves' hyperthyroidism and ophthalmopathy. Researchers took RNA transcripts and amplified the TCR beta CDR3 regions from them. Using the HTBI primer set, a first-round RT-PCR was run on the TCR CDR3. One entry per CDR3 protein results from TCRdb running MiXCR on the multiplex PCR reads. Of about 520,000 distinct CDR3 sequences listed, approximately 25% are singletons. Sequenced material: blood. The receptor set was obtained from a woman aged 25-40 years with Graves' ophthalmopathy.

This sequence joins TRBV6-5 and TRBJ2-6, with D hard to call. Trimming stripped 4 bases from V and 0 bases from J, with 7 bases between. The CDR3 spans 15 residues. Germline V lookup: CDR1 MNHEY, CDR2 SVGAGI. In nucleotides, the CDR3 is TGTGCCAGCAGTTCCCCGTACTCTGGGGCCAACGTCCTGACTTTC. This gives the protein CASSSPYSGANVLTF.

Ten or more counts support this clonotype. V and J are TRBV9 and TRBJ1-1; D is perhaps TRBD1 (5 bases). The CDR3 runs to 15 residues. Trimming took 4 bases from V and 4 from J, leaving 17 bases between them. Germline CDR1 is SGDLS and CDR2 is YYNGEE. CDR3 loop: CASSSPRTGGTEAFF. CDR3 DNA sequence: TGTGCCAGCAGCTCCCCCCGAACAGGAGGCACTGAAGCTTTCTTT. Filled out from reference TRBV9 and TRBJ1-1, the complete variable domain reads DSGVTQTPKHLITATGQRVTLRCSPRSGDLSVYWYQQSLDQGLQFLIQYYNGEERAKGNILERFSAQQFPDLHSELNLSSLELGDSALYFCASSSPRTGGTEAFFGQGTRLTVV.

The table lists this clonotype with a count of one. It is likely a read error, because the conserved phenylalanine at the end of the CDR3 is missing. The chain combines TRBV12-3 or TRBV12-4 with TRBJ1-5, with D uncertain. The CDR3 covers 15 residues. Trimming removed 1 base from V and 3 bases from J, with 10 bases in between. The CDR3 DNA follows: TGTGCCAGCAGTTTAGGATTCGGACCCAATCAGCCCCAGCATTTG. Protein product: CASSLGFGPNQPQHL.

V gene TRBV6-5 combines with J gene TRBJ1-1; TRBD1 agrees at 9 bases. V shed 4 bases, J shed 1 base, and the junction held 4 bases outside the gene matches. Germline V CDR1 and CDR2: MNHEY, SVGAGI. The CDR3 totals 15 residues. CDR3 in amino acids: CASSSRDRENTEAFF. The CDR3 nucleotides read TGTGCCAGCAGTTCTCGGGACAGGGAGAACACTGAAGCTTTCTTT.

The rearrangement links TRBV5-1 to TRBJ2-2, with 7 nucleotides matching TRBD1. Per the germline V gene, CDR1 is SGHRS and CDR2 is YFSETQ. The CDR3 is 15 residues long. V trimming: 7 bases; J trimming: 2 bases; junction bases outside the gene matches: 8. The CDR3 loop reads CASGTGEPNTGELFF. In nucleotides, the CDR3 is TGCGCCAGCGGAACAGGGGAACCAAACACCGGGGAGCTGTTTTTT.

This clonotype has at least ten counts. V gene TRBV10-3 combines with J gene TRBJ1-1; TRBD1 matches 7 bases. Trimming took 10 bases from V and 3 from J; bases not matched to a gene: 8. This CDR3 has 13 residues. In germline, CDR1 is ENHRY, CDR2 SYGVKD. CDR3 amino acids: CATGTAKDTEAFF. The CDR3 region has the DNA TGTGCCACCGGGACAGCGAAGGACACTGAAGCTTTCTTT.

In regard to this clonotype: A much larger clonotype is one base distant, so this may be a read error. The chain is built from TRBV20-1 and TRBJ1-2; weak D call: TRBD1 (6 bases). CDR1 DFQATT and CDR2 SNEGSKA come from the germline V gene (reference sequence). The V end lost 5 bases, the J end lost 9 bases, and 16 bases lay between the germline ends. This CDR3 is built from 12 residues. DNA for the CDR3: TGCAGTGCTCTCCACAGGGCGGAATGCTACACCTTC. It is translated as CSALHRAECYTF.

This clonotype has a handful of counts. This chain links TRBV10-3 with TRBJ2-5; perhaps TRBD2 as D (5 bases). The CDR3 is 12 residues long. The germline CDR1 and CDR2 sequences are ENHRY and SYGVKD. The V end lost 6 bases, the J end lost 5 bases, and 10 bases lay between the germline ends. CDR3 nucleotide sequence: TGTGCCATCAGCCTAGCCGGGGAGACCCAGTACTTC. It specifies CAISLAGETQYF.

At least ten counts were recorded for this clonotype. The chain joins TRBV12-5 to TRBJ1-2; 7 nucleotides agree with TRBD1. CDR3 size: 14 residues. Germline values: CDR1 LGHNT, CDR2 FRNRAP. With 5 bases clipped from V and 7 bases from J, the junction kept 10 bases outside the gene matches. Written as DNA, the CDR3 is TGTGCTAGTGGTCCCACAGGGGACGGTTTTGGCTACACCTTC. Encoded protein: CASGPTGDGFGYTF.

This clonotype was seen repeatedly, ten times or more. CDR3 sequence (DNA): TGCGCCAGCAGCCAAGTTTATGGAGGGGGGAGCAATCAGCCCCAGCATTTT. Translation gives CASSQVYGGGSNQPQHF. This chain links TRBV4-1 with TRBJ1-5, with a tentative D call TRBD1 (6 bases). Looked up from germline, CDR1 is MGHRA and CDR2 is YSYEKL. The V end was cut by 1 base, the J end by 1 base, with 14 bases between. This CDR3 region has 17 residues.